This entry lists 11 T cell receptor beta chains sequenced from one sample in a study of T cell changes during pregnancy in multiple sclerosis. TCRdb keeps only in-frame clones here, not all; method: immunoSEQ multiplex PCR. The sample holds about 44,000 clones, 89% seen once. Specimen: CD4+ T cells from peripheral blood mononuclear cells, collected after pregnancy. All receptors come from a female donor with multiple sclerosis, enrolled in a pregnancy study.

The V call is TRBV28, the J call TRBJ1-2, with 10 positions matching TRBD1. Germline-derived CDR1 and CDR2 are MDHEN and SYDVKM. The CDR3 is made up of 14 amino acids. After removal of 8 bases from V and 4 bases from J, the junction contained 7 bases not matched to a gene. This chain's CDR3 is CASAPGQGSYGYTF. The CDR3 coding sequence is TGTGCCAGCGCCCCGGGACAGGGGAGCTATGGCTACACCTTC.

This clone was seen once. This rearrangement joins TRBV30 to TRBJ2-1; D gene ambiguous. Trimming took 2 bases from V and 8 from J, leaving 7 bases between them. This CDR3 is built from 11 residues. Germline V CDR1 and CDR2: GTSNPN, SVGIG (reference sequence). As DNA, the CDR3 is TGTGCCTGGAGTAGCCCTCATGAGCAGTTCTTC. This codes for CAWSSPHEQFF.

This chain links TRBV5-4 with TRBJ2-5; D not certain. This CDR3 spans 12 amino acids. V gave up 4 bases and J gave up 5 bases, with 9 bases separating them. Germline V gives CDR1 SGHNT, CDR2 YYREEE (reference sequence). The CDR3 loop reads CASSNLGETQYF. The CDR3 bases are TGTGCCAGCAGCAACCTGGGCGAGACCCAGTACTTC. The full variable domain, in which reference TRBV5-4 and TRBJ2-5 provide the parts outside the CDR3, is ETGVTQSPTHLIKTRGQQVTLRCSSQSGHNTVSWYQQALGQGPQFIFQYYREEENGRGNFPPRFSGLQFPNYSSELNVNALELDDSALYLCASSNLGETQYFGPGTRLLVL.

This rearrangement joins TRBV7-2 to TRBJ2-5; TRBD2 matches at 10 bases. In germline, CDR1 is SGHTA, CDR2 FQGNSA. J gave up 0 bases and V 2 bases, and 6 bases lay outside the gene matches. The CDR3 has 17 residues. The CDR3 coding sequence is TGTGCCAGCAGCTTAAATCCTAGCGGGGGTAACCAAGAGACCCAGTACTTC. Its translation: CASSLNPSGGNQETQYF.

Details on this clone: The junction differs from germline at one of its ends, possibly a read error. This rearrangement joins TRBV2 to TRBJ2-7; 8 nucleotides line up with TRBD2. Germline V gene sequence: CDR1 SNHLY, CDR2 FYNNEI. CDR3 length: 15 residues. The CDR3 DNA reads TGTGCCAGCATTGAAGCGGGAGCGGATACCTACGAGCAGTACTTC. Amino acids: CASIEAGADTYEQYF. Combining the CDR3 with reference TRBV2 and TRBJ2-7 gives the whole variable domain EPEVTQTPSHQVTQMGQEVILRCVPISNHLYFYWYRQILGQKVEFLVSFYNNEISEKSEIFDDQFSVERPDGSNFTLKIRSTKLEDSAMYFCASIEAGADTYEQYFGPGTRLTVT.

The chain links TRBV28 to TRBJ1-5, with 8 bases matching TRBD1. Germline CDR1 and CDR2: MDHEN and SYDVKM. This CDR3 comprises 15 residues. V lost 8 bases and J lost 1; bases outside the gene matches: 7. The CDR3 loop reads CASGTGGLSNQPQHF. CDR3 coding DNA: TGTGCCAGCGGGACAGGTGGGTTAAGCAATCAGCCCCAGCATTTT.

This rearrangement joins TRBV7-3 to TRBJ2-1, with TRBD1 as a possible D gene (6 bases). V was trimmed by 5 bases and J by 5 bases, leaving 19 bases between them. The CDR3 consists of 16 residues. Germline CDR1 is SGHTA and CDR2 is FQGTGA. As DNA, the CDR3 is TGTGCCAGCAGCGAACAGGGTCCGGGAATCAACAATGAGCAGTTCTTC. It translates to CASSEQGPGINNEQFF.

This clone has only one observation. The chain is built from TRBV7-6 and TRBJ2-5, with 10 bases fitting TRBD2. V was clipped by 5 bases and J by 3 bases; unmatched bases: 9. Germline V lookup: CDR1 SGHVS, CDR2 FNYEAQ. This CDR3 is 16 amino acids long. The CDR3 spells CASSTYGLAGEETQYF. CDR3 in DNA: TGTGCCAGCAGCACCTACGGCCTAGCGGGAGAAGAGACCCAGTACTTC.

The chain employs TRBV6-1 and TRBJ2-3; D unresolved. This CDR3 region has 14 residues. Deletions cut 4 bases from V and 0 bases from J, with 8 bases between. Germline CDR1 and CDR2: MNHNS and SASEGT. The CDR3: CASSAVMSTDTQYF. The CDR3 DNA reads TGTGCCAGCAGTGCCGTTATGAGCACAGATACGCAGTATTTT.

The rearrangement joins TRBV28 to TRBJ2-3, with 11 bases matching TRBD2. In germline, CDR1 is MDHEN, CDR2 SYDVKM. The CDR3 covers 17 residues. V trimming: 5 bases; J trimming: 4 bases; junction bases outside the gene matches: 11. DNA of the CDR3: TGTGCCAGCAGTCCCCTTCTAGCGGGAGGTCGCGCAGATACGCAGTATTTT. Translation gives CASSPLLAGGRADTQYF.

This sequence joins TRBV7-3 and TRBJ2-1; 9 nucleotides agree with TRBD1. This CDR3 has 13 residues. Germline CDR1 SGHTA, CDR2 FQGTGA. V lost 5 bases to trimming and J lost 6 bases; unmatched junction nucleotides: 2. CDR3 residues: CASSAGQGNEQFF. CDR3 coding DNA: TGTGCCAGCAGCGCGGGACAGGGCAATGAGCAGTTCTTC.